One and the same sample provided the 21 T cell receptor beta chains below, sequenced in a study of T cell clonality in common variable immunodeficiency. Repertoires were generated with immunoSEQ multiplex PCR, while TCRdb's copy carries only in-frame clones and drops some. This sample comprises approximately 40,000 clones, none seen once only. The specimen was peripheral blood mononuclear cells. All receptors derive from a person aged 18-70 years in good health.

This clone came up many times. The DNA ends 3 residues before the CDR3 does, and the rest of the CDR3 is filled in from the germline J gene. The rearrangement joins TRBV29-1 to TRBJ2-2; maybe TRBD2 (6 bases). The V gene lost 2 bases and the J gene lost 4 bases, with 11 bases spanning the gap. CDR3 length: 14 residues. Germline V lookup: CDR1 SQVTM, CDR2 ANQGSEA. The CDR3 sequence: CSVELGGITGELFF. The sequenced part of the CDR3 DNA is TGCAGCGTTGAACTCGGCGGGATCACCGGGGAG.

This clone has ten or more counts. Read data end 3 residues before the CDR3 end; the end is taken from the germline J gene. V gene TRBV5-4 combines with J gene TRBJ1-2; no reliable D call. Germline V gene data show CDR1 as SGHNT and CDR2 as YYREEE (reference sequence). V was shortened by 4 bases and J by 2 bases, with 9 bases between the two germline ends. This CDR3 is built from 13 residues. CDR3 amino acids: CASSLLANYGYTF. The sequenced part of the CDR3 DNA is TGTGCCAGCAGCCTGTTAGCCAACTATGGC. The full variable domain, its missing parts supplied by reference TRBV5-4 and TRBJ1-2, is ETGVTQSPTHLIKTRGQQVTLRCSSQSGHNTVSWYQQALGQGPQFIFQYYREEENGRGNFPPRFSGLQFPNYSSELNVNALELDDSALYLCASSLLANYGYTFGSGTRLTVV.

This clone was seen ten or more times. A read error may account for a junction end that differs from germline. This CDR3 reads CASRLAGASTDTQYF. Partial CDR3 DNA: TGTGCCAGCAGGTTAGCGGGCGCTAGCACAGATACG. This chain uses TRBV7-2 with TRBJ2-3, with 7 bases identical to TRBD2. The read falls 3 residues short of the CDR3 end, and the missing part is taken from the germline J gene. The CDR3 length is 15 residues. The germline V gene encodes CDR1 SGHTA and CDR2 FQGNSA.

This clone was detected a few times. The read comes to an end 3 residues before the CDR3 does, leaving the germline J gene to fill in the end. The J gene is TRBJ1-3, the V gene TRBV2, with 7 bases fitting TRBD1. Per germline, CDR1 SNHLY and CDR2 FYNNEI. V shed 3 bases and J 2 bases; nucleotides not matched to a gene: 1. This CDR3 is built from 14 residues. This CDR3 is CASSDRGTGNTIYF. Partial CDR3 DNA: TGTGCCAGCAGTGACAGGGGGACTGGAAACACC.

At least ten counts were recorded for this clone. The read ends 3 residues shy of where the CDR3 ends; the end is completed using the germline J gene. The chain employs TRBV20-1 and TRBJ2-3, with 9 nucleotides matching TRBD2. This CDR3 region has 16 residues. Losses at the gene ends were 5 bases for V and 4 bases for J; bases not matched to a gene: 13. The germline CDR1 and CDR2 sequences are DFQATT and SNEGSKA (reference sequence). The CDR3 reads CSASNRWREGADTQYF. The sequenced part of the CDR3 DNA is TGCAGTGCTTCAAACAGATGGCGGGAGGGTGCAGATACG.

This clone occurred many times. The part of the CDR3 DNA that was read is TGTGCCAGCAGCTCGGTCCAGGCGGGAGAGACG. This translates into CASSSVQAGET. The full CDR3 is CASSSVQAGETQYF. V gene TRBV5-6 combines with J gene TRBJ2-3; 7 bases are a match to TRBD2. Coverage ceases 3 residues before the CDR3 finishes, and the germline J gene fills in the end. Germline V lookup: CDR1 SGHDT, CDR2 YYEEEE. This CDR3 is built from 14 residues.

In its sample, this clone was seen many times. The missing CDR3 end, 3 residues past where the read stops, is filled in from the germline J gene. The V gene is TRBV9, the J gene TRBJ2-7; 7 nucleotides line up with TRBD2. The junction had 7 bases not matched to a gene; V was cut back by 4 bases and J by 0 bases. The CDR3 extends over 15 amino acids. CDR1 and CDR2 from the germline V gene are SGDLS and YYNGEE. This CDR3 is CASSPSGSSSYEQYF. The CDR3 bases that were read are TGTGCCAGCAGCCCTAGCGGCTCCAGCTCCTACGAG.

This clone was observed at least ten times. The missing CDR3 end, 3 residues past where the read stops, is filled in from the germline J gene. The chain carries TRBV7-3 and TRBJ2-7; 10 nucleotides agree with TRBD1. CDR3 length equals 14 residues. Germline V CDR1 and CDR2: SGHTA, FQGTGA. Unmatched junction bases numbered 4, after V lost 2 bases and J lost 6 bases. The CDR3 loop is CASSLGTGDPEQYF. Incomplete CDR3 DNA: TGTGCCAGCAGCTTAGGGACAGGGGACCCCGAG.

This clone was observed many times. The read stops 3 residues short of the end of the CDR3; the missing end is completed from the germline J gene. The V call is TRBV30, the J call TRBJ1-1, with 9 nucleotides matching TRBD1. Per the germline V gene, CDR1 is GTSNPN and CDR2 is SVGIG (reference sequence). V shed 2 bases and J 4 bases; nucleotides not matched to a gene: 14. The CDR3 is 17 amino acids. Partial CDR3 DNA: TGTGCCTGGAGTCCTCGGACAGGGGCGGGTCGAGGCACTGAA. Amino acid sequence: CAWSPRTGAGRGTE. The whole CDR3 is CAWSPRTGAGRGTEAFF.

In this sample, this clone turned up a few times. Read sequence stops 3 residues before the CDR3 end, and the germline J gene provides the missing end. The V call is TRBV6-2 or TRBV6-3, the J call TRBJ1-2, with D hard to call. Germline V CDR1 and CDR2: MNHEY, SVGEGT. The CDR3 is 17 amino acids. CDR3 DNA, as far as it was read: TGTGCCAGCAGCCCCGATCTAGCGGGAGGCCCCCCCTACGAC. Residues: CASSPDLAGGPPYD. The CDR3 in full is CASSPDLAGGPPYDYTF.

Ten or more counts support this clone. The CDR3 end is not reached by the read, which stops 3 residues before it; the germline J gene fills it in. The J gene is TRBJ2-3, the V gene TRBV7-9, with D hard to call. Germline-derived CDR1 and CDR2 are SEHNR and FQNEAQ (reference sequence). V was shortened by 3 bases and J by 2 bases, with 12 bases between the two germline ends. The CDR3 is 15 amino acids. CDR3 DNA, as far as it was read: TGTGCCAGCAGCTTTAAAGCTACCTTCACAGATACG. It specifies CASSFKATFTDT. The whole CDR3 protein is CASSFKATFTDTQYF.

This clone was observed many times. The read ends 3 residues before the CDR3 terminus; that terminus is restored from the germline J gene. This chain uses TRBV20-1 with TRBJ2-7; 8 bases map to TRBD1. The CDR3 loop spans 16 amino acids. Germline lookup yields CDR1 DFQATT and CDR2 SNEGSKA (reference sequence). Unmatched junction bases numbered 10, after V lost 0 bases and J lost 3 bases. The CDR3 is CSARDYDSGTGYEQYF. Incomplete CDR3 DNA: TGCAGTGCTAGAGATTATGACTCCGGGACAGGCTACGAG.

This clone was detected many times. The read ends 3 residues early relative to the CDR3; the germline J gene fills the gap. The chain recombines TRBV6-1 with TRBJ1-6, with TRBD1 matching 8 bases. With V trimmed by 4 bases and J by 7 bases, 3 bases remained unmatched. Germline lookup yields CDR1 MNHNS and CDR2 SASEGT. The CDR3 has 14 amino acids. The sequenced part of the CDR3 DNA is TGTGCCAGCAGTGGGACAGGGCAGAATTCACCC. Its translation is CASSGTGQNSP. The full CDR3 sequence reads CASSGTGQNSPLHF.

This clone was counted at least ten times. The part of the CDR3 DNA that was read is TGTGCCAGTAGTACACAGGGCGTAGGGACTGAA. Translating gives CASSTQGVGTE. The full-length CDR3 reads as CASSTQGVGTEAFF. V usage is TRBV19 and J usage is TRBJ1-1; TRBD1 is a possible D gene (6 bases). From the germline J gene comes the end of the CDR3, since the read stops 3 residues before it. The CDR3 is 14 amino acids. With 4 bases removed from V and 5 bases from J, the gap between germline ends came to 14 bases. Germline assignment: CDR1 LNHDA and CDR2 SQIVND (reference sequence).

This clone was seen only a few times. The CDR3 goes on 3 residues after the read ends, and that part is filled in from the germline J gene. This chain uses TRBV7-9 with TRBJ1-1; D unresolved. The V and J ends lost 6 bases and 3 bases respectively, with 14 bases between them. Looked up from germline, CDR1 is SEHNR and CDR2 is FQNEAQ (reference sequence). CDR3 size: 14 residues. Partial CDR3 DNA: TGTGCCAGCAGTCCTAGCCCGACCGACACTGAA. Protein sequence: CASSPSPTDTE. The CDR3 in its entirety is CASSPSPTDTEAFF.

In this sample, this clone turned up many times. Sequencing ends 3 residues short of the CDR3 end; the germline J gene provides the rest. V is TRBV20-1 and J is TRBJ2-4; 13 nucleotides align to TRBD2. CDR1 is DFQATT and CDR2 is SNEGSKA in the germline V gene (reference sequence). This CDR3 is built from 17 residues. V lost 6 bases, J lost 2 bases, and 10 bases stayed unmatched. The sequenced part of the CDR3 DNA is TGCAGTGCGAGTCCCGCCGGGACTAGCGGGACCAAAAACATT. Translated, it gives CSASPAGTSGTKNI. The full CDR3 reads CSASPAGTSGTKNIQYF.

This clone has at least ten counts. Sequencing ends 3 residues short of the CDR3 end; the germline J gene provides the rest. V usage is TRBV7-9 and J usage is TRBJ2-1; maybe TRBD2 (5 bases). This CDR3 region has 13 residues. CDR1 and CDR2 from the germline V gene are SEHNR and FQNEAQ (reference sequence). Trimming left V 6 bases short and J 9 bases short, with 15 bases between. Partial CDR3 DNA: TGTGCCAGCAGGAATGAGGGTGCGGGTGAG. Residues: CASRNEGAGE. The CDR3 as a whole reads CASRNEGAGEQFF.

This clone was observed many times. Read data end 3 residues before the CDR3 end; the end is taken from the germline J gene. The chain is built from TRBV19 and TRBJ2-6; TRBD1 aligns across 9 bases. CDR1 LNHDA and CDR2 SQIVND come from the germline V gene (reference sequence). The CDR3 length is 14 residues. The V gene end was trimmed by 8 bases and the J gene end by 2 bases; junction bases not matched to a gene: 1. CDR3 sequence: CASGDRAGANVLTF. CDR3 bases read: TGTGCCAGTGGGGACAGGGCTGGGGCCAACGTC.

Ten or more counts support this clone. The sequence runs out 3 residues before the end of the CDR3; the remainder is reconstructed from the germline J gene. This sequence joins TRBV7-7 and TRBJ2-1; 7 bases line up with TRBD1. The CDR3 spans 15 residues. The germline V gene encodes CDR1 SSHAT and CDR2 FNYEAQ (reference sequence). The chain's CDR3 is CAFPRGPEGYNEQFF. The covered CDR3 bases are TGTGCTTTTCCTAGGGGGCCCGAGGGGTACAATGAG.

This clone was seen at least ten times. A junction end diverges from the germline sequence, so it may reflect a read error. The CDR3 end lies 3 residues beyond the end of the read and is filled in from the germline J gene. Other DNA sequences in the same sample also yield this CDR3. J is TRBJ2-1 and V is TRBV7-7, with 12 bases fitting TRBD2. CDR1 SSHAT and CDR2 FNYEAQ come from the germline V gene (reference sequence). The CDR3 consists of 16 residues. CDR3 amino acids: CASSPGLAGLPNEQFF. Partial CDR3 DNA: TGTGCTAGCAGTCCCGGACTAGCGGGACTACCCAATGAG.

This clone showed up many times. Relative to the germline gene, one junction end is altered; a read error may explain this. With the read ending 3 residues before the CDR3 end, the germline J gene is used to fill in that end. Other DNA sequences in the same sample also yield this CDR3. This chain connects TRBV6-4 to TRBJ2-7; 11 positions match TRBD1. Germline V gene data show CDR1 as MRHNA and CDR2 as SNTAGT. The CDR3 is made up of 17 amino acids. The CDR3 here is CASSDPSLGQGAYEQYF. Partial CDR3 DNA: TGTGCTAGCAGTGACCCAAGTTTGGGACAGGGGGCCTACGAG.